The rows below give T cell receptor beta chains drawn from one sample of a study of the immune and genomic landscape of osteosarcoma. Here immunoSEQ multiplex PCR was the method, and the copy in TCRdb shows in-frame clones only, minus some. The table has approximately 420 clones, roughly 88% seen once. The specimen sequenced was tumor tissue from a local recurrence in the femur. Receptors originate from a girl aged 5-17 years with osteosarcoma. Both conserved end residues are part of each CDR3. Fields, in order: J gene, clone size, V gene, D gene, CDR3 protein, CDR3 DNA. A D gene is named only where the DNA matches it firmly. For some rows the clone size is stated as once, few or many, or as a class when expanded; others skip it.

J gene: TRBJ1-4; clone size: -; V gene: TRBV6-1; D gene: -; CDR3 protein: CASSEGGWGEKLFF; CDR3 DNA: TGTGCCAGCAGTGAAGGGGGTTGGGGTGAAAAACTGTTTTTT
J gene: TRBJ2-6; clone size: -; V gene: TRBV4-3; D gene: TRBD2; CDR3 protein: CASSQDWLAGSGANVLTF; CDR3 DNA: TGCGCCAGCAGCCAAGATTGGCTAGCGGGCTCTGGGGCCAACGTCCTGACTTTC
J gene: TRBJ1-1; clone size: once; V gene: TRBV9; D gene: -; CDR3 protein: CASSVVTRETEAFF; CDR3 DNA: TGTGCCAGCAGCGTAGTTACCAGGGAAACTGAAGCTTTCTTT
J gene: TRBJ2-2; clone size: -; V gene: TRBV6-4; D gene: TRBD2; CDR3 protein: CASSDGGESGELFF; CDR3 DNA: TGTGCCAGCAGTGATGGGGGGGAAAGCGGGGAGCTGTTTTTT
J gene: TRBJ2-6; clone size: once; V gene: TRBV5-6; D gene: -; CDR3 protein: CASSSCNSQSRANVLTF; CDR3 DNA: TGTGCCAGCTCTTCATGCAATAGTCAAAGTCGGGCCAACGTCCTGACTTTC
J gene: TRBJ2-5; clone size: once; V gene: TRBV9; D gene: -; CDR3 protein: CASSTGETQYF; CDR3 DNA: TGTGCCAGCAGCACGGGAGAGACCCAGTACTTC
J gene: TRBJ2-3; clone size: -; V gene: TRBV25-1; D gene: -; CDR3 protein: CASSKGSSTDTQYF; CDR3 DNA: TGTGCCAGCTCAAAGGGATCCAGCACAGATACGCAGTATTTT
J gene: TRBJ2-7; clone size: few; V gene: TRBV7-2; D gene: TRBD2; CDR3 protein: CASSPTTSYVSYEQYF; CDR3 DNA: TGTGCCAGCAGCCCCACGACTAGCTATGTTTCCTACGAGCAGTACTTC
J gene: TRBJ2-7; clone size: -; V gene: TRBV28; D gene: -; CDR3 protein: CASSRGAGTSTSYEQYF; CDR3 DNA: TGTGCCAGCAGTCGAGGCGCCGGGACTTCTACCTCCTACGAGCAGTACTTC
J gene: TRBJ2-1; clone size: -; V gene: TRBV7-9; D gene: -; CDR3 protein: CASSFLSGEQFF; CDR3 DNA: TGTGCCAGCAGCTTCTTAAGCGGGGAGCAGTTCTTC
J gene: TRBJ1-4; clone size: -; V gene: TRBV6-1; D gene: TRBD1; CDR3 protein: CASSAWLQGAKEKLFF; CDR3 DNA: TGTGCCAGCAGTGCGTGGTTACAGGGGGCAAAAGAAAAACTGTTTTTT
J gene: TRBJ1-4; clone size: -; V gene: TRBV27; D gene: -; CDR3 protein: CASSLWGEKLFF; CDR3 DNA: TGTGCCAGCAGTTTATGGGGAGAAAAACTGTTTTTT